Listed here are 17 T cell receptor beta chains from one sample, sequenced in a study of T cell responses to AZD1222 COVID-19 vaccine. The table came from immunoSEQ multiplex PCR; TCRdb's copy has only in-frame clones and leaves some out. The sample shows fewer than 200,000 clones, 85% to 95% of them seen only once. The specimen was peripheral blood, collected on day 0 of AZD1222 vaccination. The receptors stem from an adult in good health.

The CDR3 sequence is CASSLVRGPNQPQHF. The DNA for the CDR3 is TGTGCCAGCAGCTTAGTGCGGGGTCCCAATCAGCCCCAGCATTTT. The chain recombines TRBV7-2 with TRBJ1-5; D is ambiguous. Germline V gives CDR1 SGHTA, CDR2 FQGNSA. Trimming shortened V by 1 base and J by 3 bases, and 10 bases separated the two germline ends. This CDR3 is built from 15 residues.

This chain joins TRBV6-5 and TRBJ1-1; the D gene is possibly TRBD1 (5 bases). The V end was cut by 6 bases, the J end by 3 bases, with 17 bases between. The CDR3 contains 15 residues. Germline V gene lookup returns CDR1 MNHEY and CDR2 SVGAGI. This CDR3 is CASRTWTTPDTEAFF. DNA for the CDR3: TGTGCCAGCAGGACTTGGACAACGCCTGACACTGAAGCTTTCTTT.

The chain is built from TRBV19 and TRBJ2-7; D is unresolved. Germline CDR1 reads LNHDA; CDR2 reads SQIVND (reference sequence). The V end lost 1 base, the J end lost 2 bases, and 12 bases lay between the germline ends. The CDR3 contains 15 residues. Here the CDR3 DNA reads TGTGCCAGTAGTATAGGAGGCGGTGGGGCCTACGAGCAGTACTTC. This translates into CASSIGGGGAYEQYF.

This clone appeared a single time. The chain combines TRBV7-2 with TRBJ2-7; D is ambiguous. V was cut by 0 bases and J by 8 bases, with 5 bases left in between. The CDR3 runs to 11 residues. The germline gives CDR1 SGHTA, CDR2 FQGNSA. In DNA form, the CDR3 reads TGTGCCAGCAGCTTAGCGGACCAGCAGTACGTC. Residues: CASSLADQQYV.

The rearrangement links TRBV24-1 to TRBJ1-2; D remains ambiguous. The V gene's germline CDR1 is KGHDR and CDR2 SFDVKD. V was clipped by 4 bases and J by 2 bases, with 7 bases between them. The CDR3 has 13 amino acids. CDR3 region: CATSDYPNYGYTF. CDR3 bases: TGTGCCACCAGTGACTACCCGAACTATGGCTACACCTTC.

This chain joins TRBV29-1 and TRBJ1-1, with D tentatively TRBD1 (5 bases). Germline CDR1 is SQVTM and CDR2 is ANQGSEA. With 5 bases removed from V and 4 bases from J, the gap between germline ends came to 14 bases. The CDR3 is 13 residues long. The CDR3 spells CSVRARRGTEAFF. CDR3 coding DNA: TGCAGCGTTAGGGCCCGGAGGGGCACTGAAGCTTTCTTT.

CDR3 in amino acids: CASSPLNGVRNYGYTF. The DNA of the CDR3 is TGCGCCAGCAGCCCGTTGAACGGGGTTCGAAACTATGGCTACACCTTC. This chain links TRBV5-1 with TRBJ1-2; no clear D. From germline, CDR1 is SGHRS and CDR2 YFSETQ. The CDR3 contains 16 residues. V lost 4 bases and J lost 2, with 18 bases in between.

This clone came up once. This sequence joins TRBV7-2 and TRBJ1-2; TRBD1 matches 7 bases. CDR3 length equals 14 residues. Per the germline V gene, CDR1 is SGHTA and CDR2 is FQGNSA. V lost 0 bases to trimming and J lost 5 bases; unmatched junction nucleotides: 3. The CDR3 DNA is TGTGCCAGCAGCTTAGCTGGGACAGTTTATGGCTACACCTTC. It translates to CASSLAGTVYGYTF.

This clone occurred once. The chain recombines TRBV11-3 with TRBJ1-5, with 7 bases matching TRBD1. Germline V CDR1 and CDR2: SGHNT, YENEEA. The V and J ends lost 2 bases and 2 bases, in that order; junction bases with no gene match: 9. CDR3 size: 17 residues. CDR3 sequence (DNA): TGTGCCAGCAGCTTAAGACAGGGCCACCTTTGCAATCAGCCCCAGCATTTT. This gives the protein CASSLRQGHLCNQPQHF.

The CDR3 DNA follows: TGCGCCAGCAGTGTAGGGGGTGCAACTAATGAAAAACTGTTTTTT. Translated: CASSVGGATNEKLFF. This chain joins TRBV5-1 and TRBJ1-4; D may be TRBD1 (6 bases). CDR3 length equals 15 residues. The germline V gene has CDR1 SGHRS and CDR2 YFSETQ. V was clipped by 5 bases and J by 0 bases, with 11 bases between them.

The chain joins TRBV27 to TRBJ1-5, with D hard to call. The CDR3 totals 13 residues. Germline-derived CDR1 and CDR2 are MNHEY and SMNVEV (reference sequence). V was clipped by 6 bases and J by 6 bases, with 12 bases between them. Written as DNA, the CDR3 is TGTGCCAGCAGGCAGGACTGGGGTCAGCCCCAGCATTTT. It is translated as CASRQDWGQPQHF.

The V gene is TRBV24-1, the J gene TRBJ2-2, with D tentatively TRBD1 (6 bases). CDR3 length: 14 amino acids. V was shortened by 2 bases and J by 5 bases, with 8 bases between the two germline ends. Germline loops: CDR1 KGHDR, CDR2 SFDVKD. The CDR3 sequence is CATSDSQGTGELFF. CDR3 nucleotide sequence: TGTGCCACCAGTGATTCGCAGGGGACCGGGGAGCTGTTTTTT.

The chain employs TRBV19 and TRBJ2-7; D not resolved. The CDR3 is 15 residues long. V lost 1 base, J lost 5 bases, and 15 bases lay in between. The germline CDR1 and CDR2 sequences are LNHDA and SQIVND (reference sequence). The CDR3 sequence: CASSIGPTAMDEQYF. The CDR3, as DNA: TGTGCCAGTAGTATAGGACCGACCGCCATGGACGAGCAGTACTTC.

The chain carries TRBV27 and TRBJ1-2; D unresolved. Deletions cut 10 bases from V and 0 bases from J, with 24 bases between. Germline CDR1 reads MNHEY; CDR2 reads SMNVEV (reference sequence). This CDR3 contains 17 residues. CDR3 nucleotide sequence: TGTGCCACACCTCGGCGGGAATTAGCGTTCCCTAACTATGGCTACACCTTC. Amino acids: CATPRRELAFPNYGYTF.

The V gene is TRBV12-5, the J gene TRBJ1-3, with D uncertain. V dropped 6 bases and J dropped 0 bases, with 9 bases sitting between them. The germline V gene has CDR1 LGHNT and CDR2 FRNRAP. CDR3 length equals 14 residues. The CDR3 sequence is CASGTFRSGNTIYF. The CDR3 DNA follows: TGTGCTAGTGGGACCTTTCGCTCTGGAAACACCATATATTTT.

The chain recombines TRBV7-8 with TRBJ1-1; no clear D gene. V lost 5 bases, J lost 9 bases, and 19 bases lay in between. The CDR3 covers 14 residues. The germline V gene has CDR1 SGHVS and CDR2 FQNEAQ. The CDR3 sequence: CASSLGFSKSQAFF. CDR3 bases: TGTGCCAGCAGCCTCGGGTTTTCAAAGAGCCAAGCTTTCTTT.

V gene TRBV7-9 combines with J gene TRBJ2-7; possibly TRBD2 for D (6 bases). Germline V gene data show CDR1 as SEHNR and CDR2 as FQNEAQ (reference sequence). Trimming shortened V by 1 base and J by 0 bases, and 16 bases separated the two germline ends. The length of the CDR3 is 17 residues. The CDR3 DNA is TGTGCCAGCAGCTTAGGTAGGGTACTAGCACCCTCCTACGAGCAGTACTTC. This gives the protein CASSLGRVLAPSYEQYF.